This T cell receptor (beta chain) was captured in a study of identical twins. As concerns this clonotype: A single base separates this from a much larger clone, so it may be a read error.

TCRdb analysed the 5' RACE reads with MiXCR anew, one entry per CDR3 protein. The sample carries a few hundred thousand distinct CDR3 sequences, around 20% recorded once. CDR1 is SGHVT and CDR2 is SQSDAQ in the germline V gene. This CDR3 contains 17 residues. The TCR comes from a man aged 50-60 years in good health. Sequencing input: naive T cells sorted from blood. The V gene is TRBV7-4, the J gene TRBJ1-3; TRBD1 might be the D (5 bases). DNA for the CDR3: TGTGCCAGCATCCTCTTTGTGCGGGGGACCTCTGGAAACGCCATATATTTT. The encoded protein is CASILFVRGTSGNAIYF.